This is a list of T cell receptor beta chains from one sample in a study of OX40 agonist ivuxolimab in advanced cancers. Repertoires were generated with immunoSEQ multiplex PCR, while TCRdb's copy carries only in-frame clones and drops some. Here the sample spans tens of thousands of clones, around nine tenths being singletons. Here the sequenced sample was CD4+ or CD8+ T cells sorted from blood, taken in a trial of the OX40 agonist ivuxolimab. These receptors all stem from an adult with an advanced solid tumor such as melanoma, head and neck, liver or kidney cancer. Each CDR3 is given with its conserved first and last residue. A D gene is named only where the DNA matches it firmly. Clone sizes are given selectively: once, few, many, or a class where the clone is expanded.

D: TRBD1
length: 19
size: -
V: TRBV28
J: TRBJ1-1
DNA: TGTGCCAGCAGTTATCCTATACACCGAGGGACAGGGAGCGGCACTGAAGCTTTCTTT
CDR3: CASSYPIHRGTGSGTEAFF

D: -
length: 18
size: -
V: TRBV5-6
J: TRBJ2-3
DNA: TGTGCCAGCAGCTTGGGGCTAGTGGGGGGGCGAGGCACAGATACGCAGTATTTT
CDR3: CASSLGLVGGRGTDTQYF

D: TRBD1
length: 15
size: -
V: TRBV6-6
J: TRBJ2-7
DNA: TGTGCCAGCAGTTGGTCCGGGACAGGGGCTTACGAGCAGTACTTC
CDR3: CASSWSGTGAYEQYF

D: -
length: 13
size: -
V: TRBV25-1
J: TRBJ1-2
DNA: TGTGCCAGCAGTGGTGGGCTAAACTATGGCTACACCTTC
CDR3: CASSGGLNYGYTF

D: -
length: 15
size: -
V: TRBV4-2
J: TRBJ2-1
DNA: TGTGCCAGCAGCCCCCAGTGGGGGACCTACAATGAGCAGTTCTTC
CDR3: CASSPQWGTYNEQFF

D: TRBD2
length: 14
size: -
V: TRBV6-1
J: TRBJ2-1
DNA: TGTGCCAGCAGCCTAGTGGGGGGGGACAATGAGCAGTTCTTC
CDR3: CASSLVGGDNEQFF

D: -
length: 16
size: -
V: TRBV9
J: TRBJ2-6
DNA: TGTGCCAGCAGCGAGCCCCTGGGCTCTGGGGCCAACGTCCTGACTTTC
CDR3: CASSEPLGSGANVLTF

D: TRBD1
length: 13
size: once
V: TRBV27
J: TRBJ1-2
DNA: TGTGCCAGCGGACAGGGGACTCTTTATGGCTACACCTTC
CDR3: CASGQGTLYGYTF

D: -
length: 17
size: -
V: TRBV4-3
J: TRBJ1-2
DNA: TGCGCCAGCAGTGAATTGGGTGGGGGACCCTACTTGGAGGGCTACACCTTC
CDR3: CASSELGGGPYLEGYTF

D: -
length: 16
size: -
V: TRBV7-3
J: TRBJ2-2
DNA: TGTGCCAGCAGCTTACAGTGGGGGATGAACACCGGGGAGCTGTTTTTT
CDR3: CASSLQWGMNTGELFF

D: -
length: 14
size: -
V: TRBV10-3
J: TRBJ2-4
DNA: TGTGCCATCAGTGAGTCGTCGGACGCGGACATTCAGTACTTC
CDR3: CAISESSDADIQYF

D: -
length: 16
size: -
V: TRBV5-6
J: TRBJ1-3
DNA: TGTGCCAGCAGCTTGATGACAGGCCAATCTGGAAACACCATATATTTT
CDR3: CASSLMTGQSGNTIYF

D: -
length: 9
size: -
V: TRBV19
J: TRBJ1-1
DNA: TGTGCCGCCGGACCTGAAGCTTTCTTT
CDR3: CAAGPEAFF

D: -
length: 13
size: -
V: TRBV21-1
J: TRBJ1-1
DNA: TGTGCCAGCACTAATAGAGGTCCAGCTGAAGCTTTCTTT
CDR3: CASTNRGPAEAFF

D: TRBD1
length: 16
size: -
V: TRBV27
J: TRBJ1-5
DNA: TGTGCCAGCAGCCAGGGACAGGGGGAAGATTATCAGCCCCAGCATTTT
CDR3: CASSQGQGEDYQPQHF

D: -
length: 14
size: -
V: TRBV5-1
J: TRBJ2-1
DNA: TGCGCCAGCAGCTCGGGGCAGGGGTTCAATGAGCAGTTCTTC
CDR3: CASSSGQGFNEQFF

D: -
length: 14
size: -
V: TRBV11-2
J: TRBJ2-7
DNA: TGTGCCAGCAGGGTTAGTGGGGGGTTCTACGAGCAGTACTTC
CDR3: CASRVSGGFYEQYF

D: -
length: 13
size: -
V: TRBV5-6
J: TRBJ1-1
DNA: TGTGCCAGCAGCTTGGGGGCAAACACTGAAGCTTTCTTT
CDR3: CASSLGANTEAFF

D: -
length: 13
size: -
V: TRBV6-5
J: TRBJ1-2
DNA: TGTGCCAGCCGCCCCGCTCAAGGGGGTGGCTACACCTTC
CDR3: CASRPAQGGGYTF

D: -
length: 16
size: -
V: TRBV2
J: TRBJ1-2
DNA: TGTGCCAGCAGTGATCTCGACAGCCCAGGCGACTATGGCTACACCTTC
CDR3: CASSDLDSPGDYGYTF

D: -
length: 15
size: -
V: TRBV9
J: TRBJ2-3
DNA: TGTGCCAGCACTCGGTGGGGGGGCGGGACAGATACGCAGTATTTT
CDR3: CASTRWGGGTDTQYF

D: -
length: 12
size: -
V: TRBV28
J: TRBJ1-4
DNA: TGTGCCAGCATGTCAGGTGATGAAAAACTGTTTTTT
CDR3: CASMSGDEKLFF

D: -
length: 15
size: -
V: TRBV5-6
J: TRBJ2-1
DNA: TGTGCCAGCAGCTTGGCAGGGGCCAACTACAATGAGCAGTTCTTC
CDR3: CASSLAGANYNEQFF

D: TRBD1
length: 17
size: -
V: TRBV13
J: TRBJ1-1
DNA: TGTGCCAGCAGCCCCAGAGGGACAGGGGGCCTGAACACTGAAGCTTTCTTT
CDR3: CASSPRGTGGLNTEAFF

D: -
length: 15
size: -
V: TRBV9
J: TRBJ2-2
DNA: TGTGCCAGCAGCCCCCGGAGGGCCTACACCGGGGAGCTGTTTTTT
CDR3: CASSPRRAYTGELFF

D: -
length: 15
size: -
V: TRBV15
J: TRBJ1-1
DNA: TGTGCCACCAGCAGGGTCCGGGGGGCAGAGGATGAAGCTTTCTTT
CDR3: CATSRVRGAEDEAFF

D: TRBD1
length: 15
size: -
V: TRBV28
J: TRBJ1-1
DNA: TGTGCCAGCAGCCTGGACAGGGTGTTAGTTACTGAAGCTTTCTTT
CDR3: CASSLDRVLVTEAFF

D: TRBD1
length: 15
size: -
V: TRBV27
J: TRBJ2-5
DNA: TGTGCCAGCAGTTTCGGAACAGGGGGCCAAGAGACCCAGTACTTC
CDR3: CASSFGTGGQETQYF

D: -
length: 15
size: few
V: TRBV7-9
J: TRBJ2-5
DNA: TGTGCCAGCAGCTTAGTCATTGCAGGGGAAGAGACCCAGTACTTC
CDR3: CASSLVIAGEETQYF

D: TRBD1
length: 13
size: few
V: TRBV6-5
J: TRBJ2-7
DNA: TGTGCCAGCAGTTCCGGGACAGGGTACGAGCAGTACTTC
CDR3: CASSSGTGYEQYF

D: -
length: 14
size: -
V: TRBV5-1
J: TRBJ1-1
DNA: TGCGCCAGCAGCTTGTACAGGCCAGGGACTGAAGCTTTCTTT
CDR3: CASSLYRPGTEAFF

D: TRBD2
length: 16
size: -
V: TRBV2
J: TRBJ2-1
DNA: TGTGCCAGCAGACTTAGCGGGGGGGTCGCCTACAATGAGCAGTTCTTC
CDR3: CASRLSGGVAYNEQFF

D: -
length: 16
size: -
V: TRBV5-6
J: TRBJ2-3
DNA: TGTGCCAGCAGCCATCCTTTGGCAGGCCTCACAGATACGCAGTATTTT
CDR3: CASSHPLAGLTDTQYF

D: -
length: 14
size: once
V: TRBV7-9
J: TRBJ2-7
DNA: TGTGCCAGCAGCTCGGGTCCCCAAGTCGACGAGCAGTACTTC
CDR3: CASSSGPQVDEQYF

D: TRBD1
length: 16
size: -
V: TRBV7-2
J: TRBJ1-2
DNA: TGTGCCAGCAGCCCCGTGACAGGGGGGACGATCGATGGCTACACCTTC
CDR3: CASSPVTGGTIDGYTF

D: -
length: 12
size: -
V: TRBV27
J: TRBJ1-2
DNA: TGTGCCAGTACGGGTTTTCCGGAAGGCTACACCTTC
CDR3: CASTGFPEGYTF

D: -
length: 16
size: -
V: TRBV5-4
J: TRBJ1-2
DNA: TGTGCCAGCAGCATTGGAGGGACGGAATCTAACTATGGCTACACCTTC
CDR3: CASSIGGTESNYGYTF

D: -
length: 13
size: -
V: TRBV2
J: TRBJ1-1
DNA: TGTGCCAGAGGCCGCCTTTCCAACACTGAAGCTTTCTTT
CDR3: CARGRLSNTEAFF

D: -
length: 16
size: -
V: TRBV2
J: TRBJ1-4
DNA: TGTGCCAGCAGTGATGGTCTGGAAAACCCTAATGAAAAACTGTTTTTT
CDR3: CASSDGLENPNEKLFF

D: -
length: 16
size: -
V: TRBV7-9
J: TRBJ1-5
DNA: TGTGCCAGCAGCGTGACAGGATTATATAGCAATCAGCCCCAGCATTTT
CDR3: CASSVTGLYSNQPQHF